This TCR beta chain was observed in a study of CD8 T cells in Susac syndrome. This clonotype showed up just once. Its cognate antigen is unknown. General study results and limits: The study conceded that relatively few individuals underwent its TCR sequencing and HLA analysis.

Controls comprised healthy donors matched for age and sex. The TEMRA cells underwent FACS enrichment, while the CD8+ and CD4+ T cells underwent negative isolation. Random hexamers were used to reverse transcribe an amount of about 0.45 to 1 ug RNA. TCRdb re-called the immunoSEQ multiplex PCR reads through MiXCR, storing one row per CDR3 protein. The sample includes 150,000 to 200,000 distinct CDR3 sequences, about 94% seen only once; the top ten take around 0.13%. Germline CDR1 reads SGHDT; CDR2 reads YYEEEE. CDR3 size: 13 residues. V lost 6 bases to trimming and J lost 4 bases; unmatched junction nucleotides: 5.

The chain uses TRBV5-6 and TRBJ1-1, with TRBD1 matching 8 bases. The TCR comes from a human donor in good health. Sequencing was performed on CD4+ T cells from PBMCs. The CDR3 DNA is TGTGCCAGCAACAGACAGGGGCGCACTGAAGCTTTCTTT. Its translation is CASNRQGRTEAFF. Drawing the rest from reference TRBV5-6 and TRBJ1-1, the complete variable domain is DAGVTQSPTHLIKTRGQQVTLRCSPKSGHDTVSWYQQALGQGPQFIFQYYEEEERQRGNFPDRFSGHQFPNYSSELNVNALLLGDSALYLCASNRQGRTEAFFGQGTRLTVV.